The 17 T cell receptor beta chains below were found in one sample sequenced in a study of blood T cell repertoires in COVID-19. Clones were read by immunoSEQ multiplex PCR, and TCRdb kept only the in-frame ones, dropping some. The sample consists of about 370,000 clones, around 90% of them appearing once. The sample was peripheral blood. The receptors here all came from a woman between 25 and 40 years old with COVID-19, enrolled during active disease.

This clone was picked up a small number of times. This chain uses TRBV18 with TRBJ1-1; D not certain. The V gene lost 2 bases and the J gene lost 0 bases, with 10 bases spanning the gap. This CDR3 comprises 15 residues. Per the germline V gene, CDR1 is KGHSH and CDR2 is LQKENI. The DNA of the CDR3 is TGTGCCAGCTCACCATCTCAGAACATGAACACTGAAGCTTTCTTT. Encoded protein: CASSPSQNMNTEAFF. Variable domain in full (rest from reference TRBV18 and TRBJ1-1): NAGVMQNPRHLVRRRGQEARLRCSPMKGHSHVYWYRQLPEEGLKFMVYLQKENIIDESGMPKERFSAEFPKEGPSILRIQQVVRGDSAAYFCASSPSQNMNTEAFFGQGTRLTVV.

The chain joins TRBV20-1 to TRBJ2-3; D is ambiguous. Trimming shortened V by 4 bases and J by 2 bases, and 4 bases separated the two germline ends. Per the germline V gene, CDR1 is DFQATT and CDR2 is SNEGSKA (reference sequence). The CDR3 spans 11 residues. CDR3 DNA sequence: TGCAGTGCTATGTACACAGATACGCAGTATTTT. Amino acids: CSAMYTDTQYF.

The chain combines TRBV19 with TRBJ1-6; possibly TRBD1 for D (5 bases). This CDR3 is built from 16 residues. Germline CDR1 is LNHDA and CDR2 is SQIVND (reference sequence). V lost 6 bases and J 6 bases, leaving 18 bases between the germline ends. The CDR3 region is CASRRSSGTINSPLHF. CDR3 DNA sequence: TGTGCCAGTAGACGATCCTCCGGGACTATTAATTCACCCCTCCACTTT.

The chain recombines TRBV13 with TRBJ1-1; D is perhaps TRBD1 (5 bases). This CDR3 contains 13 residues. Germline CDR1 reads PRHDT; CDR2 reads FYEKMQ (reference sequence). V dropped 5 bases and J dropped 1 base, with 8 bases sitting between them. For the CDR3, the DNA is TGTGCCAGCAGCGTAGACAGGAACACTGAAGCTTTCTTT. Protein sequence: CASSVDRNTEAFF.

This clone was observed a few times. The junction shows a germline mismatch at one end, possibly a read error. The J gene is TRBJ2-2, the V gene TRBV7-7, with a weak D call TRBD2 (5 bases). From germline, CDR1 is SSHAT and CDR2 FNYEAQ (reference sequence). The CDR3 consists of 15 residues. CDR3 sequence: CASSLTGTNTGELFF. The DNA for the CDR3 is TGTGCTAGCAGCTTGACGGGAACCAACACCGGGGAGCTGTTTTTT.

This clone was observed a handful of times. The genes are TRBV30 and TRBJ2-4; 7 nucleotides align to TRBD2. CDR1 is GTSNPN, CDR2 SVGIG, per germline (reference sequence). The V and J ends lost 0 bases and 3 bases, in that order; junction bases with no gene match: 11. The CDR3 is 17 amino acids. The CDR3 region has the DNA TGTGCCTGGAGTGTAGTCGGCGGGAGCGGAAGCAAAAACATTCAGTACTTC. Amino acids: CAWSVVGGSGSKNIQYF.

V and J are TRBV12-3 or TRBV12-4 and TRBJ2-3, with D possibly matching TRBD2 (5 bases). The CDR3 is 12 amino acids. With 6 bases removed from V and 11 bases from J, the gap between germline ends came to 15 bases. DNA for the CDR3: TGTGCCAGCAGACTCTCGGGGAACGGGCAGTATTTT. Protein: CASRLSGNGQYF.

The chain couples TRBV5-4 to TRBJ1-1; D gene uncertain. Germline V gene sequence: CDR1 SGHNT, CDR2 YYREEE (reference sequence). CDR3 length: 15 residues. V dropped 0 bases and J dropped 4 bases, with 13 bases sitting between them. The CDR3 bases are TGTGCCAGCAGCTTGGTAGGGAGGCTGGGCACTGAAGCTTTCTTT. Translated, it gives CASSLVGRLGTEAFF.

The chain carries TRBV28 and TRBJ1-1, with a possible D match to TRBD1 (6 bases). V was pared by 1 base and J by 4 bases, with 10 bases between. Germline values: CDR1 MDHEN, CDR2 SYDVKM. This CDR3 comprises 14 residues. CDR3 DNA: TGTGCCAGCAGTTTATCTCAGGGGACCACTGAAGCTTTCTTT. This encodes CASSLSQGTTEAFF.

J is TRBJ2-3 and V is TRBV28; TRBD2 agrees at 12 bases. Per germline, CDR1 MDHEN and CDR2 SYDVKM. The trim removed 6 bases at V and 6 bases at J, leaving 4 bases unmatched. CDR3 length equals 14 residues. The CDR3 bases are TGTGCCAGCAGCCCTAGCGGGAGGGCTGATACGCAGTATTTT. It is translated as CASSPSGRADTQYF. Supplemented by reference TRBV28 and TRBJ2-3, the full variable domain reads DVKVTQSSRYLVKRTGEKVFLECVQDMDHENMFWYRQDPGLGLRLIYFSYDVKMKEKGDIPEGYSVSREKKERFSLILESASTNQTSMYLCASSPSGRADTQYFGPGTRLTVL.

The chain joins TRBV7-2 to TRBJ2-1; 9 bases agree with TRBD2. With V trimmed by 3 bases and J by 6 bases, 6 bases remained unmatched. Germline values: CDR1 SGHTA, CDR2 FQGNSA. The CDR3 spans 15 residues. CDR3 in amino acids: CASSFRGGGGNEQFF. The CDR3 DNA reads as TGTGCCAGCAGCTTTAGAGGCGGGGGGGGCAATGAGCAGTTCTTC.

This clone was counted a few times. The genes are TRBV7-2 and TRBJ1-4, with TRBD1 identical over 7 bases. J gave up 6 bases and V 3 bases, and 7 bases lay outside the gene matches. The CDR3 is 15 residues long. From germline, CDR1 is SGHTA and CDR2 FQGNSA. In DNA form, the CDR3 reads TGTGCCAGCAGCTTGCTACAGGGGAGGCATGAAAAACTGTTTTTT. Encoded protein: CASSLLQGRHEKLFF.

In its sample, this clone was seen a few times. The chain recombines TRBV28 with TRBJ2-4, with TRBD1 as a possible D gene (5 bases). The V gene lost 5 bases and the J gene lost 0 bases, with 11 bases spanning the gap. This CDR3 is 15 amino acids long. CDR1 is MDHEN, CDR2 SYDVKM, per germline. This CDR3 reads CASSPTALAKNIQYF. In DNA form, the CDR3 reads TGTGCCAGCAGTCCGACAGCTCTAGCCAAAAACATTCAGTACTTC.

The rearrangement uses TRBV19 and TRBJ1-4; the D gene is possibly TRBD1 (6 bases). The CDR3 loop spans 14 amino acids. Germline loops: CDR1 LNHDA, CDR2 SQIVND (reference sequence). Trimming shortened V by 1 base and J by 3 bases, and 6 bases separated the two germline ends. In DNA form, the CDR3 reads TGTGCCAGTAGTATAGGGGGGCCTAATGAAAAACTGTTTTTT. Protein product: CASSIGGPNEKLFF.

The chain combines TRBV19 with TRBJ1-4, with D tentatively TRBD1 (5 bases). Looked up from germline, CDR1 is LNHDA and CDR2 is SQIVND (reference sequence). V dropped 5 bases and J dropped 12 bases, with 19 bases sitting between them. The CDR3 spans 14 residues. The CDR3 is CASSPGPGPGELFF. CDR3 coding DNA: TGTGCCAGTAGTCCTGGGCCTGGGCCGGGGGAACTGTTTTTT. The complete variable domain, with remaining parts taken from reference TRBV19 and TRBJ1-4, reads DGGITQSPKYLFRKEGQNVTLSCEQNLNHDAMYWYRQDPGQGLRLIYYSQIVNDFQKGDIAEGYSVSREKKESFPLTVTSAQKNPTAFYLCASSPGPGPGELFFGSGTQLSVL.

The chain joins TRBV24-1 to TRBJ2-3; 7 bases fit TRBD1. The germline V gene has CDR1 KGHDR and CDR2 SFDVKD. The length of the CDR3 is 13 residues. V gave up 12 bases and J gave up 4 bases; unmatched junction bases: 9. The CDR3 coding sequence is TGTGCCGGGACCGCCGGACAGGCAGATACGCAGTATTTT. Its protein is CAGTAGQADTQYF.

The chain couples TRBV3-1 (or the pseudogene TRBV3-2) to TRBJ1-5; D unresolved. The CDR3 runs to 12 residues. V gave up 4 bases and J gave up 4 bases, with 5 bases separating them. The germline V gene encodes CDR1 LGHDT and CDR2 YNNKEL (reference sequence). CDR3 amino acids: CASSLLNQPQHF. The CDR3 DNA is TGTGCCAGCAGCCTCTTAAATCAGCCCCAGCATTTT.